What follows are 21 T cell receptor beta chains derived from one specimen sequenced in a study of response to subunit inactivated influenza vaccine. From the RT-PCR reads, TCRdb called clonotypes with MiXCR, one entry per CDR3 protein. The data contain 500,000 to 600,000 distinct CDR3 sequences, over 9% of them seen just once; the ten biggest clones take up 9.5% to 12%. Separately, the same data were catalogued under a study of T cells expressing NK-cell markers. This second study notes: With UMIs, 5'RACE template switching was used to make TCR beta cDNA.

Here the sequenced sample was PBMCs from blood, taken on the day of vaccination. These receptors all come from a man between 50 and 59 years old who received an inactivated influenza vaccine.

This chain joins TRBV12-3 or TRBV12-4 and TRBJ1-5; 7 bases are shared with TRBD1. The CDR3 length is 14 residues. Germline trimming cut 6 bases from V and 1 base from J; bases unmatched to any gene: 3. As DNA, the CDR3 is TGTGCCAGCAGCCGGGACAGCAGCAATCAGCCCCAGCATTTT. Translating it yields CASSRDSSNQPQHF.

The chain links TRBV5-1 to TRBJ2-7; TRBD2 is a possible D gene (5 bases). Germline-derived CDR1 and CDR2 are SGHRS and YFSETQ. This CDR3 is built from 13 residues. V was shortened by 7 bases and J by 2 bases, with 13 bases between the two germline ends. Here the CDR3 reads CASAGIATYEQYF. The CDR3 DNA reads TGCGCCAGCGCCGGGATCGCAACCTACGAGCAGTACTTC.

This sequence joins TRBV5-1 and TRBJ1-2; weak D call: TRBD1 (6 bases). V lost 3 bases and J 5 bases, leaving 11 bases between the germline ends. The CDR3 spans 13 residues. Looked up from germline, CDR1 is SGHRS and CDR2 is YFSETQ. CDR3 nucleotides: TGCGCCAGCAGCTCGGACAGCGGGTATGGCTACACCTTC. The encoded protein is CASSSDSGYGYTF.

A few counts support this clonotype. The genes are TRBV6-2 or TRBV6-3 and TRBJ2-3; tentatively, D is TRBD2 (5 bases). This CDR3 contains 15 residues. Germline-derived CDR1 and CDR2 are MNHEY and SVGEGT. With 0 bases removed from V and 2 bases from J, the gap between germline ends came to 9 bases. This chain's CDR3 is CASSYSRATTDTQYF. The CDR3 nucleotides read TGTGCCAGCAGTTACTCGAGGGCTACCACAGATACGCAGTATTTT.

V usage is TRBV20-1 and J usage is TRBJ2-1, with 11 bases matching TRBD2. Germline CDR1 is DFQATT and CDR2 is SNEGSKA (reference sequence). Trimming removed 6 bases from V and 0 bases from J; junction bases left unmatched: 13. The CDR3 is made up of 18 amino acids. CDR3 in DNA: TGCAGTGCCAGTGGTACTAGCGGGGGCCGAGGCTCCTACAATGAGCAGTTCTTC. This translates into CSASGTSGGRGSYNEQFF.

The CDR3 coding sequence is TGTGCCATCAGTTCGGGACTAGCGGGGGGAATCTCCTACAATGAGCAGTTCTTC. Amino acids: CAISSGLAGGISYNEQFF. The V and J genes are TRBV10-3 and TRBJ2-1; TRBD2 matches 15 bases. With 5 bases clipped from V and 0 bases from J, the junction kept 5 bases outside the gene matches. CDR3 size: 18 residues. CDR1 is ENHRY, CDR2 SYGVKD, per germline.

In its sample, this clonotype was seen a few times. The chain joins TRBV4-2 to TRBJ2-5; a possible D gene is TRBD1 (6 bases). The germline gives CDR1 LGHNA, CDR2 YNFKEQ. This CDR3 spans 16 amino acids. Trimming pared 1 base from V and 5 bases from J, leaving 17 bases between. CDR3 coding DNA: TGTGCCAGCAGCCAAGCCGGCTTCGGGCAGGGGGAGACCCAGTACTTC. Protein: CASSQAGFGQGETQYF.

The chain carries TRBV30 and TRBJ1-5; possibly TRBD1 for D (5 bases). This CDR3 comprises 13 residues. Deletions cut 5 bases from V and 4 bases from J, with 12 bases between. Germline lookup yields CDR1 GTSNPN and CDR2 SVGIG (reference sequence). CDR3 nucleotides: TGTGCCTGGGCCTTGGGGACGAATCAGCCCCAGCATTTT. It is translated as CAWALGTNQPQHF. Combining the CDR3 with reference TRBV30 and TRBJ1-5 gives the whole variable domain SQTIHQWPATLVQPVGSPLSLECTVEGTSNPNLYWYRQAAGRGLQLLFYSVGIGQISSEVPQNLSASRPQDRQFILSSKKLLLSDSGFYLCAWALGTNQPQHFGDGTRLSIL.

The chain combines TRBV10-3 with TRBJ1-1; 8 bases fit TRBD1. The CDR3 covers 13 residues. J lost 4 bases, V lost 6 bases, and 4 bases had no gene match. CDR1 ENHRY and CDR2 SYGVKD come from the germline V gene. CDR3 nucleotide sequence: TGTGCCATCAGGGGACAGGATGGCACTGAAGCTTTCTTT. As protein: CAIRGQDGTEAFF.

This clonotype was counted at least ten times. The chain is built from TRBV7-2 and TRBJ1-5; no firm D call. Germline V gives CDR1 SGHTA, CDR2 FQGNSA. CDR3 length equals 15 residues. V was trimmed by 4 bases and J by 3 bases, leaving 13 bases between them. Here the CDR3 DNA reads TGTGCCAGCAGCTCACCACCGGGCCACAATCAGCCCCAGCATTTT. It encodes CASSSPPGHNQPQHF.

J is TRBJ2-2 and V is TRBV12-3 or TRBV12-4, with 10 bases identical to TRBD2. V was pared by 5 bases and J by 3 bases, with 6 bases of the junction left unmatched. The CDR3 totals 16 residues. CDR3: CASSPSGRADTGELFF. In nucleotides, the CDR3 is TGTGCCAGCAGTCCCAGCGGGAGGGCCGACACCGGGGAGCTGTTTTTT.

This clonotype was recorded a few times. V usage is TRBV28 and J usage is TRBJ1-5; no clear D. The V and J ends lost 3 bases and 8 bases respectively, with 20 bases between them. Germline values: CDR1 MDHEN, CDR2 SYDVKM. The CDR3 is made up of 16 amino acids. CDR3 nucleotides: TGTGCCAGCAGTTTCCTCTCGAAATGGCAAGATAAGCCCCAGCATTTT. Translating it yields CASSFLSKWQDKPQHF.

The DNA of the CDR3 is TGCGCCAGCAGCCAAGTGGCGCGACGCGGGGGACGAGAGACCCAGTACTTC. It is translated as CASSQVARRGGRETQYF. This chain joins TRBV4-1 and TRBJ2-5; 7 nucleotides match TRBD2. The CDR3 is made up of 17 amino acids. Germline V gene lookup returns CDR1 MGHRA and CDR2 YSYEKL. The ends lost 1 base at V and 4 bases at J; junction bases unmatched: 12.

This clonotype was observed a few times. The CDR3: CASSPPARERSYNEQFF. The CDR3 DNA reads TGTGCCAGCAGCCCGCCTGCGCGGGAGCGCTCCTACAATGAGCAGTTCTTC. This chain links TRBV7-9 with TRBJ2-1, with 7 bases that match TRBD2. J was trimmed by 0 bases and V by 5 bases; bases with no gene match: 10. Germline V gene data show CDR1 as SEHNR and CDR2 as FQNEAQ (reference sequence). This CDR3 is built from 17 residues.

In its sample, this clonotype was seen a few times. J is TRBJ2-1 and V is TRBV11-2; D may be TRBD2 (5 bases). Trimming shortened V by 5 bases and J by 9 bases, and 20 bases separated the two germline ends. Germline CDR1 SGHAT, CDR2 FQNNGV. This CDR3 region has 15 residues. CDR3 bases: TGTGCCAGCAGCCCCACCGGACTGAAGACCGGTGAGCAGTTCTTC. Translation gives CASSPTGLKTGEQFF.

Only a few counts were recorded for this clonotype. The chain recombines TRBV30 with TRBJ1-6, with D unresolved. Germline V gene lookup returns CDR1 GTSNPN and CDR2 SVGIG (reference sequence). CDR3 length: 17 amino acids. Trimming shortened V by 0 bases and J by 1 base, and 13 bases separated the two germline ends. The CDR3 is CAWSVTGWISYNSPLHF. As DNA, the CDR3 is TGTGCCTGGAGTGTCACGGGGTGGATTTCCTATAATTCACCCCTCCACTTT.

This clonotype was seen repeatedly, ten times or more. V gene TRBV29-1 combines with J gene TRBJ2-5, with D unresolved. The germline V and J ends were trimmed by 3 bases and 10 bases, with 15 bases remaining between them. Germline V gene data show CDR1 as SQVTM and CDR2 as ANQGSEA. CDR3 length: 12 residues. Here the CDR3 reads CSVDLAFNSQYF. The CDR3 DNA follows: TGCAGCGTTGACCTTGCCTTTAATAGCCAGTACTTC.

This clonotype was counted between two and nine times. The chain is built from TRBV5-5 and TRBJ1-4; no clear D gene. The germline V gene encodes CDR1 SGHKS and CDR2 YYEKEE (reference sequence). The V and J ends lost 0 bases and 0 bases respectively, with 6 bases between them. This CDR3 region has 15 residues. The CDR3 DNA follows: TGTGCCAGCAGCTTGGAGGCAGCAACTAATGAAAAACTGTTTTTT. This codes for CASSLEAATNEKLFF. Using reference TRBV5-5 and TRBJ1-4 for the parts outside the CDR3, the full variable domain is DAGVTQSPTHLIKTRGQQVTLRCSPISGHKSVSWYQQVLGQGPQFIFQYYEKEERGRGNFPDRFSARQFPNYSSELNVNALLLGDSALYLCASSLEAATNEKLFFGSGTQLSVL.

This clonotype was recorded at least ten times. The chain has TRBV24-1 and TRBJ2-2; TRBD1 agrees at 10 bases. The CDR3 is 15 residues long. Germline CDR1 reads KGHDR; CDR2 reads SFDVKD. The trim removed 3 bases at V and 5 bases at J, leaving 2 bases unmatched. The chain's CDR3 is CATSDPGQGTGELFF. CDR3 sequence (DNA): TGTGCCACCAGTGATCCGGGACAGGGGACCGGGGAGCTGTTTTTT.

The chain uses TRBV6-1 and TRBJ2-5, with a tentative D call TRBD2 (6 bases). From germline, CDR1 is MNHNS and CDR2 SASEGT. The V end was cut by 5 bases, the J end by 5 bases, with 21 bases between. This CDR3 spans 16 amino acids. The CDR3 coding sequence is TGTGCCAGCAGTAATGGCCGGCCAGGGAGGCGGGAGACCCAGTACTTC. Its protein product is CASSNGRPGRRETQYF.

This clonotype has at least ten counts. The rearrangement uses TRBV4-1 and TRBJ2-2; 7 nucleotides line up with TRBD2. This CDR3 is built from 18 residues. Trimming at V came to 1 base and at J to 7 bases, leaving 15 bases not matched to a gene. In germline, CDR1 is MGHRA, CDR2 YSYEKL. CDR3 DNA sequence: TGCGCCAGCAGCCAAGTGGGGGAGGGTCCTCTGATAGACGGGGAGCTGTTTTTT. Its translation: CASSQVGEGPLIDGELFF.